This TCR beta chain was sequenced in a study of T cell changes during pregnancy in multiple sclerosis. Using immunoSEQ multiplex PCR, the repertoire was profiled, and TCRdb retains in-frame clones only, with some absent. The sample has around 60,000 clones, about 90% seen once. Sequences were derived from CD4+ T cells from peripheral blood mononuclear cells, sampled after pregnancy. This receptor was obtained from a female donor in good health, enrolled as a control in a pregnancy study.

CDR3 sequence reads: CASSWRARSGSNQPQHF. CDR3 in DNA: TGTGCCAGTAGTTGGAGGGCGCGGTCAGGCAGCAATCAGCCCCAGCATTTT. The rearrangement uses TRBV19 and TRBJ1-5; D unresolved. Germline V gives CDR1 LNHDA, CDR2 SQIVND (reference sequence). The CDR3 covers 17 residues. V lost 5 bases and J lost 1, with 18 bases in between.